These T cell receptor beta chains were read from a single sample in a study of long-term antiretroviral therapy in people with HIV. Here immunoSEQ multiplex PCR was the method, and the copy in TCRdb shows in-frame clones only, minus some. Of roughly 40,000 clones in the sample, around 83% were seen once. The specimen was unsorted PBMCs, collected 3.1 years after starting antiretroviral therapy. These receptors all come from a woman between 45 and 65 years old with HIV. CDR3s include the opening cysteine and the closing phenylalanine or tryptophan. The order of the fields is clone size, J gene, V gene, D gene, CDR3 DNA, CDR3 protein. A D gene is named only where the DNA matches it firmly. Clone size appears in some rows only: once, few, many, or a class for an expanded clone.

abundance: .
j_gene: TRBJ2-3
v_gene: TRBV7-3
d_gene: TRBD1
CDR3nt: TGTGCCAGCAGCCCGTCGGACAGGAGCACAGATACGCAGTATTTT
CDR3aa: CASSPSDRSTDTQYF

abundance: .
j_gene: TRBJ1-4
v_gene: TRBV2
d_gene: .
CDR3nt: TGTGCCAGCAGTGAGGATGATCCGATAGGTGAAAAACTGTTTTTT
CDR3aa: CASSEDDPIGEKLFF

abundance: .
j_gene: TRBJ1-3
v_gene: TRBV6-5
d_gene: .
CDR3nt: TGTGCCAGCAGCAAGGACAGAACTGGAAACACCATATATTTT
CDR3aa: CASSKDRTGNTIYF

abundance: once
j_gene: TRBJ1-4
v_gene: TRBV30
d_gene: TRBD1
CDR3nt: TGTGCCTGGAACCTCCCGACAGGGGGGAATGAAAAACTGTTTTTT
CDR3aa: CAWNLPTGGNEKLFF

abundance: .
j_gene: TRBJ2-4
v_gene: TRBV7-9
d_gene: TRBD2
CDR3nt: TGTGCCAGCAGCTTGTGGGCAACTAGCGGGGGGCCGGGGAACATTCAGTACTTC
CDR3aa: CASSLWATSGGPGNIQYF

abundance: .
j_gene: TRBJ1-2
v_gene: TRBV5-4
d_gene: .
CDR3nt: TGTGCCAGCAGCTTGGGGCAGGGGATGGATGGCTACACCTTC
CDR3aa: CASSLGQGMDGYTF

abundance: .
j_gene: TRBJ1-1
v_gene: TRBV19
d_gene: .
CDR3nt: TGTGCCAGTAGGCTACAGGACGGCGGATATAAAGCTTTCTTT
CDR3aa: CASRLQDGGYKAFF

abundance: .
j_gene: TRBJ2-3
v_gene: TRBV5-4
d_gene: .
CDR3nt: TGTGCCAGCAGCTTGGATCTAGGGAGAGGAGATACGCAGTATTTT
CDR3aa: CASSLDLGRGDTQYF

abundance: .
j_gene: TRBJ2-7
v_gene: TRBV6-1
d_gene: .
CDR3nt: TGTGCCAGCAGTGAACCCGTTGACAGCTCCTACGAGCAGTACTTC
CDR3aa: CASSEPVDSSYEQYF

abundance: .
j_gene: TRBJ1-2
v_gene: TRBV6-1
d_gene: .
CDR3nt: TGTGCCAGCAGCTCCGGCGGGGGGTCGTCCGGCTACACCTTC
CDR3aa: CASSSGGGSSGYTF

abundance: .
j_gene: TRBJ2-4
v_gene: TRBV6-4
d_gene: TRBD2
CDR3nt: TGTGCCAGCACCCCCGGGGCTAGCGGGGGGGCACGTAGGGACATTCAGTACTTC
CDR3aa: CASTPGASGGARRDIQYF

abundance: .
j_gene: TRBJ1-1
v_gene: TRBV6-5
d_gene: .
CDR3nt: TGTGCCAGCTTGGCTATGATGAACACTGAAGCTTTCTTT
CDR3aa: CASLAMMNTEAFF

abundance: .
j_gene: TRBJ1-6
v_gene: TRBV6-5
d_gene: TRBD1
CDR3nt: TGTGCCAGCAGTAAAGGGACAGGGAACAATTCACCCCTCCACTTT
CDR3aa: CASSKGTGNNSPLHF

abundance: .
j_gene: TRBJ2-3
v_gene: TRBV2
d_gene: .
CDR3nt: TGTGCCACCACGCTGGAAGATACGCAGTATTTT
CDR3aa: CATTLEDTQYF

abundance: .
j_gene: TRBJ1-1
v_gene: TRBV7-9
d_gene: TRBD1
CDR3nt: TGTGCCAGCAGCTTAATCCCTTGGGACAGGGGCGAGGAAGCTTTCTTT
CDR3aa: CASSLIPWDRGEEAFF

abundance: .
j_gene: TRBJ1-2
v_gene: TRBV6-1
d_gene: TRBD1
CDR3nt: TGTGCCACCAGGACAGGGCTTGACTATGGCTACACCTTC
CDR3aa: CATRTGLDYGYTF

abundance: .
j_gene: TRBJ1-2
v_gene: TRBV7-6
d_gene: TRBD1
CDR3nt: TGTGCCAGCAGCTTAGAGGCAGGGGGTAACTATGGCTACACCTTC
CDR3aa: CASSLEAGGNYGYTF

abundance: .
j_gene: TRBJ1-4
v_gene: TRBV6-1
d_gene: .
CDR3nt: TGTGCCAGCAGTGAACACGGCGGGACTGCAACTAATGAAAAACTGTTTTTT
CDR3aa: CASSEHGGTATNEKLFF

abundance: .
j_gene: TRBJ1-2
v_gene: TRBV15
d_gene: .
CDR3nt: TGTGCCACCAGCCAAAGTCGCGGGGCGAAGTATGGCTACACCTTC
CDR3aa: CATSQSRGAKYGYTF

abundance: .
j_gene: TRBJ2-7
v_gene: TRBV29-1
d_gene: .
CDR3nt: TGCAGCGTGACTCGGCAGGGGAGCTCCTACGAGCAGTACTTC
CDR3aa: CSVTRQGSSYEQYF

abundance: .
j_gene: TRBJ1-2
v_gene: TRBV2
d_gene: .
CDR3nt: TGTGCCAGCACCCCAGGACACGGGGGCCCCTATGGCTACACCTTC
CDR3aa: CASTPGHGGPYGYTF

abundance: .
j_gene: TRBJ1-1
v_gene: TRBV20-1
d_gene: .
CDR3nt: TGCAGTCCCCTGGGAGGGACTGAAGCTTTCTTT
CDR3aa: CSPLGGTEAFF

abundance: .
j_gene: TRBJ2-2
v_gene: TRBV9
d_gene: .
CDR3nt: TGTGCCAGCAGTTCCCGAGAGAGGTCACCGAACACCGGGGAGCTGTTTTTT
CDR3aa: CASSSRERSPNTGELFF